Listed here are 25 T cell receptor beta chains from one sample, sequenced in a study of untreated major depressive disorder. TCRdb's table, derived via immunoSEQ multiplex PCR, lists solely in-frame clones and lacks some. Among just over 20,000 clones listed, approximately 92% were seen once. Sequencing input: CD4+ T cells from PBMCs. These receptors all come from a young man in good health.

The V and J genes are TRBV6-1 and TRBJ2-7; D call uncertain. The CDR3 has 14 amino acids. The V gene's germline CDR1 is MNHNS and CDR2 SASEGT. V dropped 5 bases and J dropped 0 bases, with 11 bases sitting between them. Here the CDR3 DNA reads TGTGCCAGCAGTTCCCACCCCAGCTCCTACGAGCAGTACTTC. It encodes CASSSHPSSYEQYF.

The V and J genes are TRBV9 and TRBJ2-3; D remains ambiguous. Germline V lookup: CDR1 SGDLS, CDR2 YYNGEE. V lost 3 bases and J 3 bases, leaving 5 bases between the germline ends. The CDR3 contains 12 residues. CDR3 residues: CASSARTDTQYF. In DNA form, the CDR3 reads TGTGCCAGCAGCGCCCGAACAGATACGCAGTATTTT.

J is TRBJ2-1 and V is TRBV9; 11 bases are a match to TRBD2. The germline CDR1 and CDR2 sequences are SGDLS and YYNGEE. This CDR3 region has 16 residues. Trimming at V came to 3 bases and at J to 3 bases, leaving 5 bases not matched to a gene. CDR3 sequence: CASSETGTSGYNEQFF. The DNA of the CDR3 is TGTGCCAGCAGCGAGACCGGGACTAGCGGCTACAATGAGCAGTTCTTC.

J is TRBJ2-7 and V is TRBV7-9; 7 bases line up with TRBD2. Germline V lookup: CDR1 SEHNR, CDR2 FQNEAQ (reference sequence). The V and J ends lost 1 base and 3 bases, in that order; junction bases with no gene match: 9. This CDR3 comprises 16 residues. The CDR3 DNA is TGTGCCAGCAGCTTAGAGGCGTGGGAGGGCCACTACGAGCAGTACTTC. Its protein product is CASSLEAWEGHYEQYF.

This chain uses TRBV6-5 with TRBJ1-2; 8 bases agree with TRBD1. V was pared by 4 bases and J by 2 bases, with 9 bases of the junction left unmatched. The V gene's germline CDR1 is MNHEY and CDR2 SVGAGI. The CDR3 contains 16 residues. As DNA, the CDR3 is TGTGCCAGCAGTTCCTTCGGGACAGGCAGAAACTATGGCTACACCTTC. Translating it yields CASSSFGTGRNYGYTF.

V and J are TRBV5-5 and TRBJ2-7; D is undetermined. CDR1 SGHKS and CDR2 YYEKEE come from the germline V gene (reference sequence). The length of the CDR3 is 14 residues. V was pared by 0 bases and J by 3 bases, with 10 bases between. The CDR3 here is CASSLAAVGYEQYF. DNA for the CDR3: TGTGCCAGCAGCTTGGCCGCAGTGGGCTACGAGCAGTACTTC.

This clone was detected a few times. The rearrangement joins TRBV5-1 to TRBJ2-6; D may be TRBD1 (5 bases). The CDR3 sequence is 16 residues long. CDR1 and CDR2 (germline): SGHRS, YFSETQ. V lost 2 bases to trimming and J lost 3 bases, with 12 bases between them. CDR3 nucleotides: TGCGCCAGCAGCTTACCAGGGCTTGGTGGGGCCAACGTCCTGACTTTC. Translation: CASSLPGLGGANVLTF.

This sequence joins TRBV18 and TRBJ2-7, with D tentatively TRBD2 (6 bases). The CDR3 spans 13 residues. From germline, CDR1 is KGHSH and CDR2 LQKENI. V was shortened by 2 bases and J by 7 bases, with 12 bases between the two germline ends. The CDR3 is CASSPWRGKEQYF. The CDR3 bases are TGTGCCAGCTCACCATGGAGGGGAAAGGAGCAGTACTTC.

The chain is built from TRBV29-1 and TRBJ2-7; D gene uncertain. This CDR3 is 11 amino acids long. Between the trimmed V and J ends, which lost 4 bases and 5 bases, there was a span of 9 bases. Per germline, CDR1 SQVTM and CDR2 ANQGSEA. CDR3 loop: CSVGVLDEQYF. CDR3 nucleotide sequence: TGCAGCGTTGGTGTGTTGGACGAGCAGTACTTC.

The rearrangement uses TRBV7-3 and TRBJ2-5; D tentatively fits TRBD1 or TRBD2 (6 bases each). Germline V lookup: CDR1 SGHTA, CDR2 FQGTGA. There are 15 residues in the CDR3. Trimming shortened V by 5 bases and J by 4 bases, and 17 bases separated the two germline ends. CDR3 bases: TGTGCCAGCAGCGCCCTCGGGGGCCCCACAGAGACCCAGTACTTC. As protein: CASSALGGPTETQYF. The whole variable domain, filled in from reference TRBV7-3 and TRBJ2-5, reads GAGVSQTPSNKVTEKGKYVELRCDPISGHTALYWYRQSLGQGPEFLIYFQGTGAADDSGLPNDRFFAVRPEGSVSTLKIQRTERGDSAVYLCASSALGGPTETQYFGPGTRLLVL.

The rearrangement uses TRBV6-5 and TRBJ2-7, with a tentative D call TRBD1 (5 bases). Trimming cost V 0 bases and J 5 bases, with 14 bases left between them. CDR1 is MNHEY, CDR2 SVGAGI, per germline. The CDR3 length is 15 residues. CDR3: CASSYSFQDTDEQYF. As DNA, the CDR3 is TGTGCCAGCAGTTACTCGTTTCAGGACACGGACGAGCAGTACTTC.

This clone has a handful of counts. In DNA form, the CDR3 reads TGTGCCAGCAGCCTTCAAGGAGAAAAACTGTTTTTT. Translated: CASSLQGEKLFF. The V call is TRBV9, the J call TRBJ1-4, with unresolved D. The CDR3 extends over 12 amino acids. With 4 bases removed from V and 8 bases from J, the gap between germline ends came to 9 bases. Germline values: CDR1 SGDLS, CDR2 YYNGEE.

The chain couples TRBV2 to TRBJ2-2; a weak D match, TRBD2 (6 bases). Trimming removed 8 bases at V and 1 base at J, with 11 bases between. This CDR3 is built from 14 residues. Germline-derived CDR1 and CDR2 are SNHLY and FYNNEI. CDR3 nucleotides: TGTGCCAGCGGGGGACTTAAGAACACCGGGGAGCTGTTTTTT. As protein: CASGGLKNTGELFF.

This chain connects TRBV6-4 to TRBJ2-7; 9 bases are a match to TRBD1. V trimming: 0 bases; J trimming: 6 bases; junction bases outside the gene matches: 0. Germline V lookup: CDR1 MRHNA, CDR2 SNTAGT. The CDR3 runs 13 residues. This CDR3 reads CASSDSDRGEQYF. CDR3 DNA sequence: TGTGCCAGCAGTGACTCGGACAGGGGCGAGCAGTACTTC.

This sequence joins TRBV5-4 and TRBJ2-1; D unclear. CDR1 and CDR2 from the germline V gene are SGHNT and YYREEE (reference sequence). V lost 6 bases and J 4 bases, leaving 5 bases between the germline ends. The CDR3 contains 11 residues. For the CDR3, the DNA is TGTGCCAGCACCTATTACAATGAGCAGTTCTTC. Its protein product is CASTYYNEQFF. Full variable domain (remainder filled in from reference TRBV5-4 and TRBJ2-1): ETGVTQSPTHLIKTRGQQVTLRCSSQSGHNTVSWYQQALGQGPQFIFQYYREEENGRGNFPPRFSGLQFPNYSSELNVNALELDDSALYLCASTYYNEQFFGPGTRLTVL.

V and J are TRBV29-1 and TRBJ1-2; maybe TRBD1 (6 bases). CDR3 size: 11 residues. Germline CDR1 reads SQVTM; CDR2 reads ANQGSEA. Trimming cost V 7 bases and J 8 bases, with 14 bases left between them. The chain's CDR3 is CSATTGSGYTF. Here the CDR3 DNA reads TGCAGCGCAACGACAGGCTCGGGCTACACCTTC.

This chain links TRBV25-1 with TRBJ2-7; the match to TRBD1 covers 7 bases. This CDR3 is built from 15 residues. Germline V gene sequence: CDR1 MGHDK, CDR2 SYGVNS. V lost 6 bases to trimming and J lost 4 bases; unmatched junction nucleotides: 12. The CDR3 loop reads CASRPRQGLVYEQYF. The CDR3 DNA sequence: TGTGCCAGCAGGCCACGACAGGGTCTGGTATACGAGCAGTACTTC.

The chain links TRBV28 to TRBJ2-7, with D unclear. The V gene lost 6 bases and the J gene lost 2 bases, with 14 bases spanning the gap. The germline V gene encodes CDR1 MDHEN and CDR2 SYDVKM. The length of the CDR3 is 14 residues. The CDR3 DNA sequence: TGTGCCAGCAGCTATGGCGGAACCCCCTACGAGCAGTACTTC. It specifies CASSYGGTPYEQYF.

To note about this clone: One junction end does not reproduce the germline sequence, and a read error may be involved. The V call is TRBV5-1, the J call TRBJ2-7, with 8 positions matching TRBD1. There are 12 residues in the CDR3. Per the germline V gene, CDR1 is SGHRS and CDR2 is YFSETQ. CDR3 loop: CASSPDRAGRDF. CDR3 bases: TGCGCCAGCAGCCCGGACAGGGCGGGTCGGGACTTC.

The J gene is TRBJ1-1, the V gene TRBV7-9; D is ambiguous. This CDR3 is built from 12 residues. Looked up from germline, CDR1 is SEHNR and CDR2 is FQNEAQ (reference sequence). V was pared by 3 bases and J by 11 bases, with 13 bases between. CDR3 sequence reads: CASSFPTDTAFF. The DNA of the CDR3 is TGTGCCAGCAGCTTTCCCACGGATACTGCTTTCTTT.

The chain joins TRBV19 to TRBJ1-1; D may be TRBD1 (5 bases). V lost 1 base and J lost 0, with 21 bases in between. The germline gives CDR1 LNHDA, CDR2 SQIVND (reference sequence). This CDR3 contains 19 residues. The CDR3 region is CASSIGIGGLVGMNTEAFF. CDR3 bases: TGTGCCAGTAGTATAGGGATCGGGGGACTAGTTGGTATGAACACTGAAGCTTTCTTT.

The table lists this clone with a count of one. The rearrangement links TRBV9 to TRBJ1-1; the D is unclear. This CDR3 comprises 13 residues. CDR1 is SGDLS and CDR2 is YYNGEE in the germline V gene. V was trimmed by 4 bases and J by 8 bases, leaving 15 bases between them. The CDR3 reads CASSPVRGVEAFF. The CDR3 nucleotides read TGTGCCAGCAGCCCGGTTAGAGGAGTGGAAGCTTTCTTT.

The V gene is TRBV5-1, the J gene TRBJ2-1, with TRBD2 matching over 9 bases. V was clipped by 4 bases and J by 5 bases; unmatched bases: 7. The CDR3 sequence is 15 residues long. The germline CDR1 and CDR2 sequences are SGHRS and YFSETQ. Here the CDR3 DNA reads TGCGCCAGCAGCAGAGCCGGGACTAGCAACAATGAGCAGTTCTTC. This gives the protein CASSRAGTSNNEQFF. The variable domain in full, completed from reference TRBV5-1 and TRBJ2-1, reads KAGVTQTPRYLIKTRGQQVTLSCSPISGHRSVSWYQQTPGQGLQFLFEYFSETQRNKGNFPGRFSGRQFSNSRSEMNVSTLELGDSALYLCASSRAGTSNNEQFFGPGTRLTVL.

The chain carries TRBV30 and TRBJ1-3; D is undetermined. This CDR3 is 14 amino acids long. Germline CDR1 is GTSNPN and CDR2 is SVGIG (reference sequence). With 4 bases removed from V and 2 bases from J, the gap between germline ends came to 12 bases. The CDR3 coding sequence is TGTGCCTGGAAGTCGATAGGCGCTGGAAACACCATATATTTT. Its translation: CAWKSIGAGNTIYF.

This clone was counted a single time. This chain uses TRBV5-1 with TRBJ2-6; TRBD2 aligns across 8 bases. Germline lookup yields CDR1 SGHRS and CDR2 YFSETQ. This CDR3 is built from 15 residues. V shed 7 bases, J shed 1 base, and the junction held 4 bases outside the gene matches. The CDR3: CASLAGGSGANVLTF. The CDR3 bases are TGCGCCAGCCTGGCGGGGGGTTCTGGGGCCAACGTCCTGACTTTC.